The 12 T cell receptor beta chains below were found in one sample sequenced in a study of T cell responses to AZD1222 COVID-19 vaccine (dated by TCRdb to the early 2020s). The sample's time point, from its label and the paper: baseline before first vaccination. The method was the immunoSEQ multiplex PCR assay. TCRdb stores this immuneACCESS table with in-frame sequences only. Part of the clones is absent; in the studies checked, under half of the shortfall reflects unresolved V genes, and no reason is known for the rest. The sample profile shows more than 100,000 clones; less than 95% of them were found once. The top ten clones comprise 4% to 5.5% of the sample. The sample was peripheral blood, taken on day 0 of AZD1222 vaccination. The receptors derive from an adult in good health.

The chain links TRBV5-4 to TRBJ1-1; tentatively, D is TRBD1 (5 bases). V lost 4 bases, J lost 3 bases, and 16 bases lay in between. The CDR3 has 15 amino acids. Per germline, CDR1 SGHNT and CDR2 YYREEE (reference sequence). CDR3 DNA: TGTGCCAGCAGCGTGCTGGGGGTACGGTACACTGAAGCTTTCTTT. It translates to CASSVLGVRYTEAFF.

The rearrangement uses TRBV7-8 and TRBJ1-6; perhaps TRBD1 as D (5 bases). The CDR3 extends over 12 amino acids. V was pared by 2 bases and J by 13 bases, with 9 bases between. Germline V gene data show CDR1 as SGHVS and CDR2 as FQNEAQ. Here the CDR3 DNA reads TGTGCCAGCAGCTTATCCCGGGGGCCCCTCCACTTT. Protein sequence: CASSLSRGPLHF.

The DNA of the CDR3 is TGTGCCAGTAGTAGTTTAACAGGGGGCATCTACGAGCAGTACTTC. Encoded protein: CASSSLTGGIYEQYF. The chain joins TRBV19 to TRBJ2-7, with 9 nucleotides matching TRBD1. Germline CDR1 reads LNHDA; CDR2 reads SQIVND (reference sequence). The length of the CDR3 is 15 residues. With 4 bases clipped from V and 3 bases from J, the junction kept 7 bases outside the gene matches.

The V call is TRBV9, the J call TRBJ2-1, with 7 bases aligning to TRBD2. The length of the CDR3 is 15 residues. CDR1 and CDR2 from the germline V gene are SGDLS and YYNGEE. Trimming took 0 bases from V and 7 from J; bases not matched to a gene: 7. As DNA, the CDR3 is TGTGCCAGCAGCGTAGGGGTCCCAGCGGGGAATGAGCAGTTCTTC. It yields the protein CASSVGVPAGNEQFF.

The chain couples TRBV5-1 to TRBJ1-5, with 7 bases lining up with TRBD1. The CDR3 runs to 15 residues. The ends lost 2 bases at V and 4 bases at J; junction bases unmatched: 6. Germline CDR1 reads SGHRS; CDR2 reads YFSETQ. CDR3: CASSLTGAGNQPQHF. The CDR3 coding sequence is TGCGCCAGCAGCTTAACAGGGGCGGGTAATCAGCCCCAGCATTTT.

This sequence joins TRBV7-9 and TRBJ1-1; maybe TRBD1 (6 bases). V dropped 6 bases and J dropped 5 bases, with 16 bases sitting between them. This CDR3 contains 14 residues. CDR1 and CDR2 (germline): SEHNR, FQNEAQ (reference sequence). CDR3 sequence: CASREQGGGTEAFF. Here the CDR3 DNA reads TGTGCCAGCAGGGAACAGGGAGGTGGGACTGAAGCTTTCTTT.

The J gene is TRBJ2-3, the V gene TRBV29-1, with TRBD1 matching 9 bases. V lost 3 bases to trimming and J lost 3 bases; unmatched junction nucleotides: 4. There are 14 residues in the CDR3. Germline lookup yields CDR1 SQVTM and CDR2 ANQGSEA. The chain's CDR3 is CSVEGQGGTDTQYF. CDR3 bases: TGCAGCGTTGAGGGACAGGGAGGAACAGATACGCAGTATTTT.

V gene TRBV28 combines with J gene TRBJ1-1; the D gene is possibly TRBD1 (6 bases). The germline CDR1 and CDR2 sequences are MDHEN and SYDVKM. There are 13 residues in the CDR3. V was clipped by 6 bases and J by 10 bases, with 18 bases between them. CDR3 amino acids: CASRPGGTLLAFF. The CDR3 region has the DNA TGTGCCAGCAGGCCTGGGGGCACCCTGTTAGCTTTCTTT. The complete variable domain, with remaining parts taken from reference TRBV28 and TRBJ1-1, reads DVKVTQSSRYLVKRTGEKVFLECVQDMDHENMFWYRQDPGLGLRLIYFSYDVKMKEKGDIPEGYSVSREKKERFSLILESASTNQTSMYLCASRPGGTLLAFFGQGTRLTVV.

The rearrangement links TRBV5-5 to TRBJ2-1, with D uncertain. Germline V gene lookup returns CDR1 SGHKS and CDR2 YYEKEE (reference sequence). This CDR3 is built from 14 residues. Deletions cut 4 bases from V and 8 bases from J, with 16 bases between. CDR3 nucleotides: TGTGCCAGCAGCCTGACGAGACCCATCGATGAGCAGTTCTTC. Translating it yields CASSLTRPIDEQFF.

The rearrangement joins TRBV27 to TRBJ1-5; D might be TRBD1 (5 bases). The V end was cut by 5 bases, the J end by 0 bases, with 11 bases between. The CDR3 has 15 residues. CDR1 is MNHEY, CDR2 SMNVEV, per germline (reference sequence). The CDR3 bases are TGTGCCAGCAGTCCCACTGACAGTAGCAATCAGCCCCAGCATTTT. As protein: CASSPTDSSNQPQHF.

This chain links TRBV12-3 or TRBV12-4 with TRBJ2-5; D is unresolved. With 7 bases removed from V and 4 bases from J, the gap between germline ends came to 10 bases. The CDR3 covers 12 residues. DNA of the CDR3: TGTGCCAGCACTGGGCAAATAGAGACCCAGTACTTC. Encoded protein: CASTGQIETQYF.

Only one count was recorded for this clone. The chain carries TRBV4-3 and TRBJ2-7; no firm D call. Germline V gives CDR1 LGHNA, CDR2 YSLEER. The CDR3 has 16 residues. With 0 bases removed from V and 5 bases from J, the gap between germline ends came to 17 bases. CDR3 sequence: CASSQELAGYPHEQYF. The DNA for the CDR3 is TGCGCCAGCAGCCAAGAGTTGGCCGGGTATCCCCACGAGCAGTACTTC.